A selection of T cell receptor beta chains follows, all from one sample in a study of cytomegalovirus exposure and HLA in healthy donors. TCRdb keeps only in-frame clones here, not all; method: immunoSEQ multiplex PCR. In the table there are over 150,000 clones, about 65% of which are singletons. Sequences were obtained from PBMCs. The receptors were sampled from a young woman in good health and CMV-seronegative. CDR3s include the opening cysteine and the closing phenylalanine or tryptophan. A D gene is named only where the DNA matches it firmly. A clone size is listed for some rows: how often the clone was seen (once, few, many), or a class if it is expanded.

>TRBD1|TRBJ2-5|NA|TRBV5-1
TGCGCCAGCAGCCCAGGACAGGGGGAAGAGACCCAGTACTTC
CASSPGQGEETQYF
>NA|TRBJ1-5|NA|TRBV2
TGTGCCACGCGGGGCTTTTGGGTGCCGCCCCAGCATTTT
CATRGFWVPPQHF
>NA|TRBJ1-5|NA|TRBV10-3
TGTGCCATCAGTGAGTCGCAGGGCTACCAGCCCCAGCATTTT
CAISESQGYQPQHF
>TRBD1|TRBJ2-1|NA|TRBV5-1
TGCGCCAGCAGCTTGGGACCGCCAGGGGGCAATGAGCAGTTCTTC
CASSLGPPGGNEQFF
>TRBD2|TRBJ2-7|NA|TRBV5-1
TGCGCCAGCAGGGGACTAGCGGTTAGCTCCTACGAGCAGTACTTC
CASRGLAVSSYEQYF
>NA|TRBJ1-1|NA|TRBV28
TGTGCCTCCAGGCGGACGGGAGGGGGGACTGAAGCTTTCTTT
CASRRTGGGTEAFF
>NA|TRBJ1-3|NA|TRBV11-2
TGTGCCAGCAGCTTAGTGACAGTTGGCACCATATATTTT
CASSLVTVGTIYF
>NA|TRBJ2-3|few|TRBV27
TGTGCCAGCAGTTCCCAGATTGGGTGGGAGACAGATACGCAGTATTTT
CASSSQIGWETDTQYF
>TRBD2|TRBJ2-5|NA|TRBV29-1
TGCAGCGTTGGGGAGGGAGCGGAGACCCAGTACTTC
CSVGEGAETQYF
>NA|TRBJ2-3|NA|TRBV2
TGTGCCAGCAGTATAGGGGCTGATACGCAGTATTTT
CASSIGADTQYF
>NA|TRBJ1-4|few|TRBV5-1
TGCGCCAGCAGCTTTGGGACAATCGGAGAAAAACTGTTTTTT
CASSFGTIGEKLFF
>NA|TRBJ2-5|NA|TRBV5-1
TGCGCCAGCAGCCTGGGATTCAGGGAGACCCAGTACTTC
CASSLGFRETQYF
>TRBD1|TRBJ2-1|few|TRBV5-1
TGCGCCAGCAGCGACAGGGCCCACAATGAGCAGTTCTTC
CASSDRAHNEQFF
>TRBD2|TRBJ2-1|NA|TRBV12-5
TGTGCTAGTGAACGGGGTGGCGGGGGGGCGTACAATGAGCAGTTCTTC
CASERGGGGAYNEQFF
>TRBD2|TRBJ2-5|once|TRBV27
TGTGCCAGCAGGCCCCTAGCGGGAGAAGAGACCCAGTACTTC
CASRPLAGEETQYF
>NA|TRBJ2-1|NA|TRBV7-3
TGTGCCAGCAGCTTGCCCCCAGGGGTGATGCAGTTCTTC
CASSLPPGVMQFF
>TRBD1|TRBJ1-1|NA|TRBV7-9
TGTGCCAGCAGCCCTACCGGGACAGGGGGCGACGGGTCTTTCTTT
CASSPTGTGGDGSFF
>NA|TRBJ1-4|few|TRBV29-1
TGCAGCGTTGAAGTGGACAAAAATGAAAAACTGTTTTTT
CSVEVDKNEKLFF
>TRBD2|TRBJ2-7|NA|TRBV29-1
TGCAGCGTGTGGACAGATACTAGCGGCTACGAGCAGTACTTC
CSVWTDTSGYEQYF
>NA|TRBJ1-1|NA|TRBV27
TGTGCCAGCAGTTTTAACACATACACTGAAGCTTTCTTT
CASSFNTYTEAFF
>NA|TRBJ2-7|NA|TRBV30
TGTGCCTGGGGTCCCAGCTACGAGCAGTACTTC
CAWGPSYEQYF
>NA|TRBJ2-3|NA|TRBV2
TGTGCCAGCAGTGAAAGGGGGGGTACGCAGTATTTT
CASSERGGTQYF
>TRBD1|TRBJ2-7|NA|TRBV5-4
TGTGCCAGCAGCTTGGGGGGCGGACAGGGGGGAACCTACGAGCAGTACTTC
CASSLGGGQGGTYEQYF
>TRBD1|TRBJ1-5|NA|TRBV2
TGTGCCAGCAGAGAGGACAGGGATGGGAGTCAGCCCCAGCATTTT
CASREDRDGSQPQHF
>NA|TRBJ1-2|NA|TRBV19
TGTGCCAGTAGTCCGCGTCCGGGGGGAATCAACTATGGCTACACCTTC
CASSPRPGGINYGYTF
>NA|TRBJ2-7|few|TRBV10-2
TGCGCCAGCAGTGAAGCAGGGGAAATCGACGAGCAGTACTTC
CASSEAGEIDEQYF
>NA|TRBJ2-7|few|TRBV6-1
TGTGCCAGCAGTGAAAGGGGCAGCAGTGCCTACGAGCAGTACTTC
CASSERGSSAYEQYF
>NA|TRBJ2-7|once|TRBV9
TGTGCCAGCAGCGTAGGGACAGCCTCCTACGAGCAGTACTTC
CASSVGTASYEQYF
>TRBD2|TRBJ2-1|NA|TRBV15
TGTGCCACCAGCAGAGATCGGACTAGCGGGAATGAGCAGTTCTTC
CATSRDRTSGNEQFF
>NA|TRBJ1-2|NA|TRBV4-2
TGTGCCAGCAGCCAAGACGAGGCGGAGGCACTTGGATATGGCTACACCTTC
CASSQDEAEALGYGYTF
>TRBD1|TRBJ1-1|NA|TRBV6-5
TGTGCCAGCAGTTACCCGGGACAGGGGAACACTGAAGCTTTCTTT
CASSYPGQGNTEAFF
>NA|TRBJ2-3|NA|TRBV2
TGTGCCAGCCTCGGGGGCACAGATACGCAGTATTTT
CASLGGTDTQYF
>NA|TRBJ2-7|NA|TRBV7-2
TGTGCCAGCAGCTTGACCCCAGCGACCTACGAGCAGTACTTC
CASSLTPATYEQYF
>TRBD1|TRBJ2-7|NA|TRBV7-2
TGTGCCAGCAGCTTAGCGTTTCGTGGGCCGGGACAGGGGTTCTACGAGCAGTACTTC
CASSLAFRGPGQGFYEQYF
>TRBD1|TRBJ2-5|NA|TRBV29-1
TGCAGCGTTGAAGGCCAGGACAGGGTTGAGACCCAGTACTTC
CSVEGQDRVETQYF
>TRBD1|TRBJ1-2|NA|TRBV6-1
TGTGCCAGCAGTACAGGGGGTGGCTATGGCTACACCTTC
CASSTGGGYGYTF
>NA|TRBJ1-1|NA|TRBV6-1
TGTGCCAGTGTCCCGGGCACTGAAGCTTTCTTT
CASVPGTEAFF
>NA|TRBJ2-3|NA|TRBV7-2
TGTGCCAGCAGCTTAGGACAGCTAGGGGATACGCAGTATTTT
CASSLGQLGDTQYF
>TRBD1|TRBJ2-2|few|TRBV19
TGTGCCAGTAGTTCTCGGGACAGGGGGCGCACCGGGGAGCTGTTTTTT
CASSSRDRGRTGELFF